This T cell receptor beta chain comes out of a study of shared clonotypes between healthy human individuals. Whole-study results and caveats: The study generally estimated greater richness for naive than memory subsets. Tissue TCR repertoires likely differ from these blood-only repertoires.

As for this clone: As yet, its antigen is unknown. At one end, the junction sequence differs from germline, possibly due to a read error.

Produced via immunoSEQ multiplex PCR; TCRdb's table is partial and in-frame only. The sample shows more than 80,000 clones, roughly two thirds of them seen only once. The origin of this receptor is a man aged 25 to 45 in good health. Sequenced material: memory CD8+ T cells sorted from blood. Described subset: CD45RO+ cells pooled with CCR7-negative TemRA cells.

CDR3 in amino acids: CASSGTGVSEQYF. CDR3 coding DNA: TGTGCCAGTAGTGGCACAGGGGTCTCCGAGCAGTACTTC. V usage is TRBV6-1 and J usage is TRBJ2-7; 7 bases match TRBD1. The CDR3 contains 13 residues. CDR1 and CDR2 (germline): MNHNS, SASEGT.